This TCR beta chain appears in the sequencing data of a study of blood T cell repertoires in COVID-19. Turning to the study itself: Acute and convalescent COVID-19 samples came from the United States, Italy and Spain. T cells, B-cell-depleted T cells, or PBMCs provided the cDNA or gDNA that served as material.

Enrolled during active infection, Seattle patients were then followed longitudinally. Germline CDR1 reads MNHEY; CDR2 reads SVGAGI. The CDR3 is 16 residues long. Per the original methods: Reference gene primer amplification in the assay estimated nucleated cell counts. TCRdb keeps only in-frame clones here, not all; method: immunoSEQ multiplex PCR. D and trimming come from the DNA, and the V and J calls and clone size come from that table. Of 300,000 to 400,000 clones in the sample, roughly 90% were seen once. About this clone: At one end, the junction sequence differs from germline, possibly due to a read error.

The chain is built from TRBV6-5 and TRBJ2-7, with 9 positions matching TRBD1. The sequence was obtained from a woman aged 25-40 years with COVID-19, enrolled during active disease. The sequencing sample was made of peripheral blood. As DNA, the CDR3 is TGTGCCAGCAGTTATCAGGTAACAGGGGGCTCCGACGAGCAGTACTTC. It yields the protein CASSYQVTGGSDEQYF.